These T cell receptor beta chains were read from a single sample in a study of T cell responses to AZD1222 COVID-19 vaccine. Data came from immunoSEQ multiplex PCR; TCRdb stores just in-frame clones and leaves some out. The repertoire holds 150,000 to 200,000 clones, 85% to 95% seen once, with about 0.6% in the top ten. The sample here was peripheral blood, taken on day 0 of AZD1222 vaccination. These receptors all stem from an adult in good health. The CDR3 runs from the conserved cysteine through the conserved F or W. The D gene is left open where the match is weak. The listing skips clone size in some rows; elsewhere it reads once, few, many or a size class.

d_gene: -; abundance: -; j_gene: TRBJ2-3; v_gene: TRBV10-2; CDR3aa: CASTGHGADTQYF; CDR3nt: TGCGCCAGCACGGGCCACGGGGCAGATACGCAGTATTTT
d_gene: TRBD1; abundance: -; j_gene: TRBJ1-2; v_gene: TRBV28; CDR3aa: CASSFPLGGSNYGYTF; CDR3nt: TGTGCCAGCAGTTTCCCCTTAGGGGGCTCTAACTATGGCTACACCTTC
d_gene: TRBD2; abundance: -; j_gene: TRBJ2-7; v_gene: TRBV19; CDR3aa: CATRLAGTYEQYF; CDR3nt: TGTGCCACCAGACTAGCGGGCACCTACGAGCAGTACTTC
d_gene: TRBD1; abundance: -; j_gene: TRBJ2-1; v_gene: TRBV6-5; CDR3aa: CASSYTGGTYNEQFF; CDR3nt: TGTGCCAGCAGTTATACAGGGGGCACCTACAATGAGCAGTTCTTC
d_gene: TRBD2; abundance: -; j_gene: TRBJ2-1; v_gene: TRBV11-2; CDR3aa: CASSLELSRGRVEQFF; CDR3nt: TGTGCCAGCAGCTTAGAATTGTCTCGCGGGAGAGTTGAGCAGTTCTTC
d_gene: -; abundance: -; j_gene: TRBJ1-6; v_gene: TRBV28; CDR3aa: CASSPLLFGSYNSPLHF; CDR3nt: TGTGCCAGCAGTCCCCTCCTGTTTGGCTCCTATAATTCACCCCTCCACTTT
d_gene: -; abundance: -; j_gene: TRBJ2-1; v_gene: TRBV11-2; CDR3aa: CASSLGASSYNEQFF; CDR3nt: TGTGCCAGCAGCTTGGGGGCCAGCTCCTACAATGAGCAGTTCTTC
d_gene: -; abundance: -; j_gene: TRBJ1-1; v_gene: TRBV4-1; CDR3aa: CASSQDWRGDTEAFF; CDR3nt: TGCGCCAGCAGCCAAGATTGGCGGGGGGACACTGAAGCTTTCTTT
d_gene: -; abundance: -; j_gene: TRBJ1-5; v_gene: TRBV15; CDR3aa: CATSSTGGLLDNQPQHF; CDR3nt: TGTGCCACCAGCAGCACCGGGGGACTTTTGGACAATCAGCCCCAGCATTTT
d_gene: -; abundance: -; j_gene: TRBJ1-1; v_gene: TRBV24-1; CDR3aa: CATRARGNTEAFF; CDR3nt: TGTGCCACCAGAGCCCGGGGGAACACTGAAGCTTTCTTT
d_gene: TRBD1; abundance: -; j_gene: TRBJ1-2; v_gene: TRBV6-2/TRBV6-3; CDR3aa: CASSAGQGIGYTF; CDR3nt: TGTGCCAGCAGTGCCGGACAGGGGATCGGCTACACCTTC
d_gene: -; abundance: many; j_gene: TRBJ1-1; v_gene: TRBV29-1; CDR3aa: CSVEKGNTEAFF; CDR3nt: TGCAGCGTGGAAAAGGGGAACACTGAAGCTTTCTTT
d_gene: TRBD1; abundance: few; j_gene: TRBJ1-2; v_gene: TRBV23-1; CDR3aa: CASSQNPQGQGRDYGYTF; CDR3nt: TGCGCCAGCAGTCAAAACCCCCAGGGACAGGGGCGAGACTATGGCTACACCTTC
d_gene: TRBD1; abundance: -; j_gene: TRBJ2-2; v_gene: TRBV19; CDR3aa: CASKRDSRELFF; CDR3nt: TGTGCCAGCAAAAGGGACAGCCGGGAGCTGTTTTTT
d_gene: TRBD2; abundance: -; j_gene: TRBJ2-2; v_gene: TRBV13; CDR3aa: CASSPSSGSLEKNTGELFF; CDR3nt: TGTGCCAGCAGCCCCAGTAGCGGGTCGTTAGAAAAGAACACCGGGGAGCTGTTTTTT
d_gene: -; abundance: -; j_gene: TRBJ1-2; v_gene: TRBV6-1; CDR3aa: CASSEDFSESF; CDR3nt: TGTGCCAGCAGTGAGGACTTCTCCGAGTCCTTC
d_gene: -; abundance: -; j_gene: TRBJ2-5; v_gene: TRBV5-1; CDR3aa: CASRSSFGSLGETQYF; CDR3nt: TGCGCCAGCAGGTCGTCTTTCGGATCCCTGGGCGAGACCCAGTACTTC
d_gene: -; abundance: -; j_gene: TRBJ2-7; v_gene: TRBV5-8; CDR3aa: CASSWGEGYPYEQYF; CDR3nt: TGTGCCAGCAGCTGGGGCGAGGGGTACCCCTACGAGCAGTACTTC
d_gene: -; abundance: -; j_gene: TRBJ1-2; v_gene: TRBV19; CDR3aa: CASSITRGPRGYTF; CDR3nt: TGTGCCAGTAGTATTACACGCGGACCCCGTGGCTACACCTTC
d_gene: -; abundance: -; j_gene: TRBJ1-3; v_gene: TRBV15; CDR3aa: CATSKGSSGNTIYF; CDR3nt: TGTGCCACCAGCAAGGGGAGCTCTGGAAACACCATATATTTT
d_gene: TRBD1; abundance: -; j_gene: TRBJ1-2; v_gene: TRBV6-5; CDR3aa: CASCVGQGRSGYTF; CDR3nt: TGTGCCAGTTGTGTCGGACAGGGGCGTTCTGGCTACACCTTC
d_gene: TRBD1; abundance: -; j_gene: TRBJ1-2; v_gene: TRBV5-1; CDR3aa: CASSTGQGQGYTF; CDR3nt: TGCGCCAGCAGCACGGGACAGGGTCAAGGCTACACCTTC
d_gene: -; abundance: -; j_gene: TRBJ1-1; v_gene: TRBV6-5; CDR3aa: CASSYTRQFMNTEAFF; CDR3nt: TGTGCCAGCAGTTACACGAGACAGTTCATGAACACTGAAGCTTTCTTT